This is a list of T cell receptor beta chains from one sample in a study of identical twins. MiXCR was run by TCRdb on the 5' RACE reads, yielding one entry per CDR3 protein. The sample consists of about 690,000 distinct CDR3 sequences, around 6% of them appearing once. The sample comprised naive T cells sorted from blood. These receptors were obtained from a young man in good health. Both conserved end residues are part of each CDR3. A D gene is named only where the DNA matches it firmly. The size field is filled for only some rows; it gives once, few, many or a size class.

many,TRBV20-1,TRBD2,TRBJ2-1,CSASEAGLGQFF,TGCAGTGCTTCCGAAGCGGGGCTAGGGCAGTTCTTC
many,TRBV7-2,.,TRBJ1-2,CASSLFGGRGTNYGYTF,TGTGCCAGCAGCTTATTTGGGGGGCGTGGGACTAACTATGGCTACACCTTC
many,TRBV4-2,.,TRBJ2-4,CASSQVKGSGIQYF,TGTGCCAGCAGCCAAGTAAAGGGTTCGGGCATTCAGTACTTC
few,TRBV2,TRBD2,TRBJ2-1,CASGGLGGYNEQFF,TGTGCCAGCGGGGGACTAGGGGGGTACAATGAGCAGTTCTTC
many,TRBV12-3/TRBV12-4,.,TRBJ1-2,CATRHTGYGYTF,TGTGCCACTCGTCACACAGGCTATGGCTACACCTTC
many,TRBV5-1,TRBD2,TRBJ2-7,CASSLGTSGSRYEQYF,TGCGCCAGCAGCTTGGGGACTAGCGGGAGTAGGTACGAGCAGTACTTC
many,TRBV7-2,.,TRBJ2-2,CASSLGREKAGELFF,TGTGCCAGCAGCTTAGGGAGGGAGAAGGCCGGGGAGCTGTTTTTT
.,TRBV11-1,TRBD1,TRBJ2-7,CASSLTRQGPYEQYF,TGTGCCAGCAGCTTAACCAGACAGGGGCCCTACGAGCAGTACTTC
.,TRBV10-2,TRBD2,TRBJ2-1,CASTSGGDLNEQFF,TGCGCCAGCACCTCGGGGGGGGACTTGAATGAGCAGTTCTTC
few,TRBV6-5,.,TRBJ2-5,CASSYCYRQRLETQYF,TGTGCCAGCAGTTATTGTTATCGACAGAGGTTAGAGACCCAGTACTTC
few,TRBV12-3/TRBV12-4,TRBD2,TRBJ2-7,CASTKSAGAPYEQYF,TGTGCCAGCACCAAGTCAGCGGGAGCCCCCTACGAGCAGTACTTC
few,TRBV5-6,.,TRBJ2-3,CASSLGTTTTDTQYF,TGTGCCAGCAGCTTGGGGACTACCACCACAGATACGCAGTATTTT
many,TRBV20-1,TRBD1,TRBJ2-7,CSALTGKSSSEQYF,TGCAGTGCGTTGACAGGGAAGAGTTCTAGCGAGCAGTACTTC
many,TRBV9,TRBD1,TRBJ1-1,CASADRLNTEAFF,TGTGCCAGCGCGGACAGGTTGAACACTGAAGCTTTCTTT
few,TRBV20-1,.,TRBJ1-4,CSARVGGAGEKLFF,TGCAGTGCTAGAGTAGGGGGGGCTGGGGAAAAACTGTTTTTT
many,TRBV20-1,.,TRBJ1-1,CSANRRMNTEAFF,TGCAGTGCTAACCGGCGAATGAACACTGAAGCTTTCTTT
few,TRBV13,.,TRBJ2-1,CASRGPGALGNEQFF,TGTGCCAGCAGAGGCCCGGGGGCTCTCGGGAATGAGCAGTTCTTC
many,TRBV6-5,TRBD1,TRBJ2-5,CASSYGTAVREAQYF,TGTGCCAGCAGTTACGGGACAGCTGTAAGAGAGGCCCAGTACTTC
few,TRBV20-1,TRBD2,TRBJ2-1,CSAPNPLTSAEGEQFF,TGCAGTGCTCCCAACCCTCTGACTAGCGCCGAGGGTGAGCAGTTCTTC
many,TRBV20-1,TRBD1,TRBJ2-4,CSAHRDRVGNIQYF,TGCAGTGCCCACCGGGACAGAGTTGGAAACATTCAGTACTTC
few,TRBV12-5,TRBD2,TRBJ2-5,CASGLDLSGRAGETQYF,TGTGCTAGTGGTTTGGACCTTAGCGGGAGGGCAGGTGAGACCCAGTACTTC
.,TRBV20-1,.,TRBJ2-5,CSARDSGKGQETQYF,TGCAGTGCTAGAGATTCGGGAAAGGGCCAAGAGACCCAGTACTTC
.,TRBV7-9,.,TRBJ1-6,CASSLEGKGSPLHF,TGTGCCAGCAGCTTAGAGGGAAAGGGTTCACCCCTCCACTTT
.,TRBV7-9,TRBD1,TRBJ1-4,CASQTGVEKLFF,TGTGCCAGCCAGACAGGGGTGGAAAAACTGTTTTTT
.,TRBV29-1,TRBD1,TRBJ2-1,CSVSGQGVYNEQFF,TGCAGCGTGTCAGGACAGGGGGTTTACAATGAGCAGTTCTTC
many,TRBV29-1,.,TRBJ1-1,CSVEARGKETEAFF,TGCAGCGTTGAAGCCCGGGGGAAGGAAACTGAAGCTTTCTTT
.,TRBV6-5,.,TRBJ2-1,CASSYSSGALNEQFF,TGTGCCAGCAGTTACTCGAGCGGCGCCCTCAATGAGCAGTTCTTC
many,TRBV5-1,.,TRBJ2-1,CASSFKDPSNEQFF,TGCGCCAGCAGTTTCAAGGACCCATCCAATGAGCAGTTCTTC
.,TRBV24-1,.,TRBJ2-3,CATSDLQGVADTQYF,TGTGCCACCAGTGATTTGCAGGGTGTCGCAGATACGCAGTATTTT
many,TRBV9,.,TRBJ1-5,CASSVELNQPQHF,TGTGCCAGCAGCGTAGAGCTTAATCAGCCCCAGCATTTT
few,TRBV5-1,.,TRBJ1-1,CASSTELNTEAFF,TGCGCCAGCAGTACAGAATTGAACACTGAAGCTTTCTTT
.,TRBV4-1,.,TRBJ2-1,CASSPPDSGLYNEQFF,TGCGCCAGCAGCCCCCCGGATAGCGGACTTTACAATGAGCAGTTCTTC
.,TRBV7-9,.,TRBJ2-1,CASSSDGEQFF,TGTGCCAGCAGCTCTGATGGTGAGCAGTTCTTC
many,TRBV6-2/TRBV6-3,.,TRBJ2-5,CASSYSSGQETQYF,TGTGCCAGCAGTTACTCGTCTGGACAAGAGACCCAGTACTTC
.,TRBV7-9,TRBD2,TRBJ2-2,CAGPERERTGELFF,TGTGCCGGACCTGAGCGGGAGCGCACCGGGGAGCTGTTTTTT
many,TRBV10-2,.,TRBJ2-3,CASSEGEGTDTQYF,TGCGCCAGCAGTGAGGGAGAGGGGACAGATACGCAGTATTTT
few,TRBV6-1,TRBD2,TRBJ2-5,CASSPIRLAGDQETQYF,TGTGCCAGCAGTCCCATTCGACTAGCGGGAGATCAAGAGACCCAGTACTTC
.,TRBV12-3/TRBV12-4,.,TRBJ2-1,CASSLAGSSYNERFF,TGTGCCAGCAGTTTAGCGGGGAGCTCCTACAATGAGCGGTTCTTC
many,TRBV2,.,TRBJ2-1,CASTIFNEQFF,TGTGCCAGCACCATATTCAATGAGCAGTTCTTC
many,TRBV5-1,.,TRBJ2-7,CASRPGSTYEQYF,TGCGCCAGCAGACCGGGGTCAACCTACGAGCAGTACTTC
many,TRBV12-3/TRBV12-4,TRBD2,TRBJ2-3,CASSLGRTSGTDTQYF,TGTGCCAGCAGTTTAGGCCGGACTAGCGGGACAGATACGCAGTATTTT